The subject of this entry is one T cell receptor beta chain. Either two negative PCRs, clearance, or symptom resolution qualified Cohort 3 donors as recovered. The table came from immunoSEQ multiplex PCR; TCRdb's copy has only in-frame clones and leaves some out. The sample lists approximately 290,000 clones, about nine tenths occurring once. This CDR3 is 13 amino acids long. V was pared by 5 bases and J by 7 bases, with 9 bases between. Germline-derived CDR1 and CDR2 are LGHDT and YNNKEL (reference sequence). This record belongs to a study of blood T cell repertoires in COVID-19. V usage is TRBV3-1 (or the pseudogene TRBV3-2) and J usage is TRBJ1-6; D ambiguous. The sample was PBMCs or T cells enriched from blood (not recorded which). The sequence was obtained from a woman in her twenties or thirties who had recovered from COVID-19. The CDR3 DNA sequence: TGTGCCAGCAGCAAGGGAGGGAATTCACCCCTCCACTTT. Translating gives CASSKGGNSPLHF.